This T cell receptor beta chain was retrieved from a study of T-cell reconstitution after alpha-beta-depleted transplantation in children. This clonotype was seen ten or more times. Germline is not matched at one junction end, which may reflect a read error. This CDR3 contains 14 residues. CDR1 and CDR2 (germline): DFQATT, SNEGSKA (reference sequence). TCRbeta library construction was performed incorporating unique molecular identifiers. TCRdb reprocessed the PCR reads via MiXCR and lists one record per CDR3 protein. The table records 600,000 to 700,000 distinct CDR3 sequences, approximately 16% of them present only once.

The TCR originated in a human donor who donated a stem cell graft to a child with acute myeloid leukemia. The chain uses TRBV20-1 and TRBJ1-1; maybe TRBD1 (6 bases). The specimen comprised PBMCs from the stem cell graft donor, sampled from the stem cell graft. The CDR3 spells CSAGEQGPNTEAFF. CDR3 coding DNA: TGCAGTGCTGGAGAACAGGGACCGAACACTGAAGCTTTCTTT.